Here is one TCR beta chain with its context. What it binds is unknown. Germline CDR1 GTSNPN, CDR2 SVGIG (reference sequence). The CDR3 loop spans 12 amino acids. These data come from a study of monozygotic twins with inflammatory bowel disease. Reprocessing the 5' RACE reads, TCRdb reports a single entry for every CDR3 protein and omits DNA. The specimen's table records about 420,000 distinct CDR3 sequences. Study-wide results and caveats: Healthy co-twins had higher TCRbeta inverse Simpson diversity than their IBD twins.

Input material: blood. This sequence was found in a human donor with ulcerative colitis or Crohn's disease, or a healthy co-twin of an affected twin (not recorded which). V usage is TRBV30 and J usage is TRBJ2-2. This CDR3 reads CAWSAGTGELFF.